The source of this T cell receptor beta chain is a study of chemoradiotherapy in HPV16-positive cancers. Findings of the study overall: The functional HPV-specific definition rests on just a couple of HPV16-positive patients. Candidate HPV-specific clones and E7-related TCR motifs grew in tumor during treatment.

V trimming: 8 bases; J trimming: 10 bases; junction bases outside the gene matches: 9. CDR1 and CDR2 (germline): SGHAT, FQNNGV. The CDR3 loop spans 14 amino acids. Assay used: immunoSEQ multiplex PCR; TCRdb lists only in-frame clones, some missing. Of roughly 39,000 clones in the sample, around 80% were seen once. As regards this clone: Its antigen remains unidentified.

The rearrangement links TRBV11-2 to TRBJ2-1, with 12 nucleotides matching TRBD2. This sequence originates from a human donor with HPV-associated anogenital cancer. The sequences come from blood, collected from a patient who underwent chemoradiotherapy. CDR3 sequence (DNA): TGTGCCAGCGCGGCTAGCGGGGGGGCAAGGGAGCAGTTCTTC. As protein: CASAASGGAREQFF.